The sequence of this T cell receptor beta chain was determined in a study of blood T cell repertoires in COVID-19. Turning to the study itself: Material from acute and convalescent COVID-19 was sourced from the United States, Italy and Spain. From T cells, B-cell-depleted T cells, or PBMCs came the material, which was cDNA or gDNA.

The authors' processing: Amplified reference gene primers provided the basis for estimating nucleated cell counts. Here immunoSEQ multiplex PCR was the method, and the copy in TCRdb shows in-frame clones only, minus some. For V, J and clone size, that table is used; D and trimming come from the DNA. This sample has around 31,000 clones, with roughly 90% found just once. V shed 6 bases, J shed 6 bases, and the junction held 4 bases outside the gene matches. The CDR3 spans 12 residues. Germline V gives CDR1 LGHDT, CDR2 YNNKEL (reference sequence). This TCR was recovered from a woman between 35 and 50 years old with active or convalescent COVID-19. Input material: peripheral blood. The chain carries TRBV3-1 (or the pseudogene TRBV3-2) and TRBJ1-2, with 7 nucleotides matching TRBD1. For the CDR3, the DNA is TGTGCCAGCAGAACAGGGGAGCATGGCTACACCTTC. Translating gives CASRTGEHGYTF.